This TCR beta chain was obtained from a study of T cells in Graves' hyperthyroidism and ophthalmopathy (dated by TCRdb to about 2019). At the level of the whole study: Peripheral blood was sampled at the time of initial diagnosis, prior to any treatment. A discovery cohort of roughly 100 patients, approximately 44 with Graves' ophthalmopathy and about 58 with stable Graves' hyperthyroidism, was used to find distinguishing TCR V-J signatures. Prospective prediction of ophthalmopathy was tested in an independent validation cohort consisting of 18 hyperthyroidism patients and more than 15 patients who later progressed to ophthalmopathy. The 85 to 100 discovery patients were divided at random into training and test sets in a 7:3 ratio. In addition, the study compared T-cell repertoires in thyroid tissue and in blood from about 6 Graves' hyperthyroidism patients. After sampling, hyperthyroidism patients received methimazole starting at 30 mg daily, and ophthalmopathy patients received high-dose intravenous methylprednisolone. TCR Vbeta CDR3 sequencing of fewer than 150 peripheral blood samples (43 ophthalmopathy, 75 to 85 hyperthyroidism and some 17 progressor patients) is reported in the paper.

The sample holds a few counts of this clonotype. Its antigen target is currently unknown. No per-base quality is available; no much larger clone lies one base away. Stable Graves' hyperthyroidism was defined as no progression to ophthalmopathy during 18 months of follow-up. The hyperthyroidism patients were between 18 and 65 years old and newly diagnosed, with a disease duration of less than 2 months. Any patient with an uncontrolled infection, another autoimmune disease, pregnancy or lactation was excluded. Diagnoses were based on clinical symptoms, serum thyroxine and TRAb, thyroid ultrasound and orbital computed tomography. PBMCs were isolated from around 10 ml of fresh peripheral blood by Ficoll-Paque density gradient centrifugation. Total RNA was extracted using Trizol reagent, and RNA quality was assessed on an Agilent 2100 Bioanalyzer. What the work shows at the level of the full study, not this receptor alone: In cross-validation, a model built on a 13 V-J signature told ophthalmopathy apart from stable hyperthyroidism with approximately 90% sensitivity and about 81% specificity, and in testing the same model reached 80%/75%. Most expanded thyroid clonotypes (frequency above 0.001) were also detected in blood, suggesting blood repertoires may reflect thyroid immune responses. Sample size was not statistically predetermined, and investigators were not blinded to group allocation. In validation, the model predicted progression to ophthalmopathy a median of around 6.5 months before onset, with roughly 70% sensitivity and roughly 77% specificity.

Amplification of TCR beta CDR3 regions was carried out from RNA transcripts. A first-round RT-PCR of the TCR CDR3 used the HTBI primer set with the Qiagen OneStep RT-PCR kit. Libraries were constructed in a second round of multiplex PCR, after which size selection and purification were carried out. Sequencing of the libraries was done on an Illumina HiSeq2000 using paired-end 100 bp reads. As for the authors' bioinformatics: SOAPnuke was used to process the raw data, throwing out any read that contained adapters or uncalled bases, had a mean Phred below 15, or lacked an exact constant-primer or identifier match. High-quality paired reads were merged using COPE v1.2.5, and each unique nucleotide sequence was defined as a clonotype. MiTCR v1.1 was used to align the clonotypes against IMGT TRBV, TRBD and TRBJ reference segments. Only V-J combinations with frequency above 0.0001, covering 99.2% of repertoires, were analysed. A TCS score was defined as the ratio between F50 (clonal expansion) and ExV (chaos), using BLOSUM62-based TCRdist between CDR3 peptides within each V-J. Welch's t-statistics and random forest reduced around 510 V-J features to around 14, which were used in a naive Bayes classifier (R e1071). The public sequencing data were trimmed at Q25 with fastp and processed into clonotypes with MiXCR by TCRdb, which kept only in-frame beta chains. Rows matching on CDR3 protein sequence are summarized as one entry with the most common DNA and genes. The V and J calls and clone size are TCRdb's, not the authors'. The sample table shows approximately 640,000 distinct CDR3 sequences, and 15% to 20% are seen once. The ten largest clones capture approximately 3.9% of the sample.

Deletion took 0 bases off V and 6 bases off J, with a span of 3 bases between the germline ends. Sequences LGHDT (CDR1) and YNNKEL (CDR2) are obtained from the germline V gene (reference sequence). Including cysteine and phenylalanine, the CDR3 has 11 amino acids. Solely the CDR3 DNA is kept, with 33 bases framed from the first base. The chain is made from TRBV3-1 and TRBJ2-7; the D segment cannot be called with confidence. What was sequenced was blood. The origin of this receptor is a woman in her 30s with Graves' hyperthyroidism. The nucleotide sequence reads TGTGCCAGCAGCCAAGAGGCCGAGCAGTACTTC. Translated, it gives CASSQEAEQYF.